Shown below are 14 T cell receptor beta chains from a single sample sequenced in a study of blood T cell repertoires in COVID-19. Measured with immunoSEQ multiplex PCR; TCRdb has only the in-frame clones, and not every one. The table records some 68,000 clones, roughly nine tenths of them present only once. The specimen was peripheral blood. The receptors shown here come from a man between 50 and 59 years old with active COVID-19.

V usage is TRBV3-1 (or the pseudogene TRBV3-2) and J usage is TRBJ2-1; 9 nucleotides agree with TRBD2. CDR1 is LGHDT, CDR2 YNNKEL, per germline (reference sequence). The CDR3 extends over 18 amino acids. V dropped 0 bases and J dropped 4; count of bases not matched to a gene: 10. The CDR3 DNA is TGTGCCAGCAGCCAAGATCTGGCTAGCGGGACGAGTTACAATGAGCAGTTCTTC. This codes for CASSQDLASGTSYNEQFF.

The chain employs TRBV7-9 and TRBJ1-6; 8 positions agree with TRBD1. The CDR3 is 13 residues long. The germline CDR1 and CDR2 sequences are SEHNR and FQNEAQ (reference sequence). V dropped 4 bases and J dropped 11; count of bases not matched to a gene: 4. In DNA, the CDR3 is TGTGCCAGCAGCTATGGACAGGGAACACCCCTCCACTTT. The encoded protein is CASSYGQGTPLHF.

A remark on this clone: One junction end disagrees with the germline gene, perhaps due to a read error. The chain links TRBV5-1 to TRBJ2-1, with TRBD2 matching over 10 bases. Germline V gene sequence: CDR1 SGHRS, CDR2 YFSETQ. CDR3 length: 13 amino acids. The CDR3, as DNA: TGCGCCAGCAGCGCGCTCACTAGCGGGGTCGGGATCTTC. This encodes CASSALTSGVGIF.

This clone has only one observation. The chain joins TRBV10-3 to TRBJ2-3; D not resolved. CDR3 length: 15 residues. Germline assignment: CDR1 ENHRY and CDR2 SYGVKD. Trimming removed 2 bases at V and 3 bases at J, with 12 bases between. The CDR3 here is CAISETQKTTDTQYF. In DNA, the CDR3 is TGTGCCATCAGTGAGACGCAGAAAACGACAGATACGCAGTATTTT.

The chain is built from TRBV10-3 and TRBJ1-2; 9 bases line up with TRBD1. Germline V CDR1 and CDR2: ENHRY, SYGVKD. This CDR3 region has 16 residues. The junction had 11 bases not matched to a gene; V was cut back by 4 bases and J by 5 bases. CDR3 sequence reads: CAISGVLGQGIYGYTF. CDR3 DNA: TGTGCCATCAGTGGCGTGTTAGGACAGGGGATATATGGCTACACCTTC.

V gene TRBV7-2 combines with J gene TRBJ2-5, with D possibly matching TRBD1 (6 bases). The CDR3 is made up of 15 amino acids. The V gene lost 7 bases and the J gene lost 1 base, with 16 bases spanning the gap. CDR1 SGHTA and CDR2 FQGNSA come from the germline V gene. Here the CDR3 DNA reads TGTGCCAGCAATTCAGGGGAGCGGCCCCAAGAGACCCAGTACTTC. Its translation: CASNSGERPQETQYF. Complete variable domain (other parts from reference TRBV7-2 and TRBJ2-5): GAGVSQSPSNKVTEKGKDVELRCDPISGHTALYWYRQSLGQGLEFLIYFQGNSAPDKSGLPSDRFSAERTGGSVSTLTIQRTQQEDSAVYLCASNSGERPQETQYFGPGTRLLVL.

This chain connects TRBV14 to TRBJ1-6; TRBD1 matches at 7 bases. Germline-derived CDR1 and CDR2 are SGHDN and FVKESK. The CDR3 contains 17 residues. V was clipped by 1 base and J by 2 bases; unmatched bases: 5. CDR3 sequence reads: CASSQGQGGTYNSPLHF. CDR3 in DNA: TGTGCCAGCAGCCAAGGACAGGGTGGCACCTATAATTCACCCCTCCACTTT. Filled out from reference TRBV14 and TRBJ1-6, the complete variable domain reads EAGVTQFPSHSVIEKGQTVTLRCDPISGHDNLYWYRRVMGKEIKFLLHFVKESKQDESGMPNNRFLAERTGGTYSTLKVQPAELEDSGVYFCASSQGQGGTYNSPLHFGNGTRLTVT.

The genes are TRBV18 and TRBJ2-7; 7 bases agree with TRBD1. Losses at the gene ends were 1 base for V and 7 bases for J; bases not matched to a gene: 13. Germline V gene sequence: CDR1 KGHSH, CDR2 LQKENI. This CDR3 has 16 amino acids. The CDR3 is CASSPLIQDGRGEQYF. The CDR3 DNA reads as TGTGCCAGCTCACCACTCATACAGGATGGCAGGGGGGAGCAGTACTTC.

The rearrangement uses TRBV9 and TRBJ2-2; 8 positions agree with TRBD2. Germline loops: CDR1 SGDLS, CDR2 YYNGEE. Losses at the gene ends were 3 bases for V and 7 bases for J; bases not matched to a gene: 5. The CDR3 sequence is 14 residues long. The DNA of the CDR3 is TGTGCCAGCAGCGGGACTAGCTGGGGCGGGGAGCTGTTTTTT. Protein sequence: CASSGTSWGGELFF.

The J gene is TRBJ2-2, the V gene TRBV30, with TRBD1 identical over 8 bases. The CDR3 length is 14 residues. V trimming: 2 bases; J trimming: 2 bases; junction bases outside the gene matches: 1. Per germline, CDR1 GTSNPN and CDR2 SVGIG (reference sequence). The CDR3 loop is CAWSQGANTGELFF. CDR3 DNA sequence: TGTGCCTGGAGTCAGGGGGCAAACACCGGGGAGCTGTTTTTT.

The gene calls are TRBV28 and TRBJ2-5; 7 nucleotides align to TRBD2. The trim removed 9 bases at V and 7 bases at J, leaving 17 bases unmatched. CDR1 and CDR2 from the germline V gene are MDHEN and SYDVKM. CDR3 length: 15 residues. This CDR3 is CASQGTSEIRRTQYF. The CDR3 DNA reads as TGTGCCAGTCAAGGTACTAGCGAGATCCGTCGGACCCAGTACTTC.

This clone occurred a few times. This rearrangement joins TRBV6-5 to TRBJ1-3; 7 nucleotides match TRBD1. Germline assignment: CDR1 MNHEY and CDR2 SVGAGI. CDR3 length: 15 amino acids. The V segment lost 7 bases and the J segment 7 bases; nucleotides outside the gene matches: 13. Written as DNA, the CDR3 is TGTGCCAGCACACAACAGGGGCAAAGGGGTAACACCATATATTTT. It specifies CASTQQGQRGNTIYF.

J is TRBJ2-7 and V is TRBV9; 7 bases fit TRBD2. V dropped 4 bases and J dropped 7; count of bases not matched to a gene: 8. Germline CDR1 reads SGDLS; CDR2 reads YYNGEE. This CDR3 is built from 13 residues. The CDR3 sequence: CASSPGTISEQYF. In DNA form, the CDR3 reads TGTGCCAGCAGCCCGGGGACTATCTCTGAGCAGTACTTC.

The V call is TRBV11-2, the J call TRBJ2-7, with TRBD1 as a possible D gene (5 bases). V was pared by 3 bases and J by 2 bases, with 14 bases between. This CDR3 is built from 15 residues. Germline V lookup: CDR1 SGHAT, CDR2 FQNNGV. CDR3 loop: CASSFRTPSTYEQYF. DNA of the CDR3: TGTGCCAGCAGCTTCCGGACACCGTCTACCTACGAGCAGTACTTC.